The 25 T cell receptor beta chains listed next were all sequenced from one sample in a study of blood T cell repertoires in COVID-19. Measured with immunoSEQ multiplex PCR; TCRdb has only the in-frame clones, and not every one. The table has roughly 74,000 clones, 85% to 90% seen once. The source material was peripheral blood. The receptors originated from an elderly woman with active or convalescent COVID-19.

The chain links TRBV6-6 to TRBJ1-6; a possible D gene is TRBD1 (6 bases). Germline CDR1 reads MNHNY; CDR2 reads SVGAGI (reference sequence). The length of the CDR3 is 14 residues. Trimming removed 6 bases at V and 4 bases at J, with 10 bases between. CDR3 amino acids: CASSQTGYNSPLHF. The DNA for the CDR3 is TGTGCCAGCAGCCAAACAGGGTATAATTCACCCCTCCACTTT.

This chain joins TRBV5-1 and TRBJ1-2; 12 bases fit TRBD1. V dropped 4 bases and J dropped 3; count of bases not matched to a gene: 10. This CDR3 is 17 amino acids long. Germline V lookup: CDR1 SGHRS, CDR2 YFSETQ. The CDR3 is CASSAGQGAMFDYGYTF. Here the CDR3 DNA reads TGCGCCAGCAGCGCGGGACAGGGGGCCATGTTTGACTATGGCTACACCTTC.

The rearrangement joins TRBV14 to TRBJ1-2; D is possibly TRBD1 (5 bases). Per the germline V gene, CDR1 is SGHDN and CDR2 is FVKESK. The CDR3 is 14 residues long. Trimming shortened V by 1 base and J by 8 bases, and 14 bases separated the two germline ends. The CDR3 sequence: CASSQAVGVRGYTF. The DNA for the CDR3 is TGTGCCAGCAGCCAAGCGGTAGGGGTCCGAGGCTACACCTTC.

The chain recombines TRBV5-4 with TRBJ1-2; D is perhaps TRBD1 (5 bases). Germline lookup yields CDR1 SGHNT and CDR2 YYREEE (reference sequence). This CDR3 spans 12 amino acids. V lost 5 bases and J 7 bases, leaving 12 bases between the germline ends. CDR3 in amino acids: CASSPGGSGYTF. The CDR3 DNA sequence: TGTGCCAGCAGTCCGGGGGGTTCTGGCTACACCTTC.

The rearrangement uses TRBV9 and TRBJ1-1; tentative D call: TRBD1 (5 bases). The CDR3 has 15 residues. Germline lookup yields CDR1 SGDLS and CDR2 YYNGEE. Trimming removed 0 bases at V and 3 bases at J, with 12 bases between. The CDR3 bases are TGTGCCAGCAGCGTAGAAGGCAGGGAAGACACTGAAGCTTTCTTT. Protein sequence: CASSVEGREDTEAFF.

Only one count was recorded for this clone. This rearrangement joins TRBV7-2 to TRBJ1-1, with D unclear. The germline V gene has CDR1 SGHTA and CDR2 FQGNSA. V lost 7 bases and J lost 3, with 9 bases in between. This CDR3 is 12 amino acids long. In DNA form, the CDR3 reads TGTGCCAGCACGACTGAGGACACTGAAGCTTTCTTT. Amino acids: CASTTEDTEAFF.

The chain has TRBV4-2 and TRBJ2-5; 7 nucleotides line up with TRBD1. Germline-derived CDR1 and CDR2 are LGHNA and YNFKEQ. The CDR3 is 16 amino acids. With 1 base clipped from V and 0 bases from J, the junction kept 5 bases outside the gene matches. In DNA form, the CDR3 reads TGTGCCAGCAGCCAAGCGACAGGGCTGTACCAAGAGACCCAGTACTTC. Its translation is CASSQATGLYQETQYF.

V is TRBV19 and J is TRBJ1-2, with 11 bases fitting TRBD1. CDR1 LNHDA and CDR2 SQIVND come from the germline V gene (reference sequence). Trimming cost V 4 bases and J 5 bases; bases outside gene matches: 9. The CDR3 consists of 16 residues. This CDR3 reads CASSTIGDRGDYGYTF. The CDR3 DNA reads as TGTGCCAGTAGTACCATCGGGGACAGGGGGGATTATGGCTACACCTTC.

The genes are TRBV7-8 and TRBJ1-2, with a tentative D call TRBD1 (6 bases). Germline CDR1 SGHVS, CDR2 FQNEAQ. V lost 0 bases, J lost 7 bases, and 9 bases lay in between. The CDR3 extends over 13 amino acids. The CDR3 DNA is TGTGCCAGCAGCTTAGCTAGGGGGATTGGCTACACCTTC. This gives the protein CASSLARGIGYTF.

The genes are TRBV7-9 and TRBJ1-5; no firm D call. The V end was cut by 7 bases, the J end by 5 bases, with 15 bases between. Germline CDR1 is SEHNR and CDR2 is FQNEAQ (reference sequence). The CDR3 covers 14 residues. This chain's CDR3 is CASTKYDRDQPQHF. The CDR3 DNA reads as TGTGCCAGCACCAAATACGATCGAGATCAGCCCCAGCATTTT.

The V gene is TRBV5-3, the J gene TRBJ2-1, with TRBD2 matching 12 bases. TRBV5-3 is an open reading frame whose function is uncertain. This CDR3 is 16 amino acids long. J gave up 5 bases and V 7 bases, and 10 bases lay outside the gene matches. CDR3 bases: TGTGCCAGACTGTCTAGCGGGAGGGGAGGGGACAATGAGCAGTTCTTC. Protein product: CARLSSGRGGDNEQFF.

This clone showed up just once. The chain combines TRBV5-5 with TRBJ2-7; D gene ambiguous. The ends were cut back, 1 base at V and 2 bases at J, with 4 bases in the middle. This CDR3 region has 12 residues. Germline V gene lookup returns CDR1 SGHKS and CDR2 YYEKEE (reference sequence). CDR3: CASSLSTYEQYF. In nucleotides, the CDR3 is TGTGCCAGCAGCTTGTCCACCTACGAGCAGTACTTC.

The V gene is TRBV11-3, the J gene TRBJ1-3; D possibly corresponds to TRBD1 (5 bases). This CDR3 is 17 amino acids long. Per germline, CDR1 SGHNT and CDR2 YENEEA. The ends were cut back, 4 bases at V and 2 bases at J, with 18 bases in the middle. The CDR3 loop reads CASSSPGTFPPGNTIYF. CDR3 nucleotides: TGTGCCAGCAGCTCCCCCGGGACTTTTCCTCCTGGAAACACCATATATTTT.

The genes are TRBV6-5 and TRBJ2-3; 7 nucleotides agree with TRBD2. The CDR3 extends over 14 amino acids. Germline CDR1 is MNHEY and CDR2 is SVGAGI. Trimming removed 5 bases from V and 5 bases from J; junction bases left unmatched: 7. CDR3 residues: CASSTRGGIDTQYF. The CDR3 DNA follows: TGTGCCAGCAGTACTCGGGGAGGGATAGATACGCAGTATTTT.

The chain combines TRBV10-3 with TRBJ2-2; 12 bases are a match to TRBD2. Trimming took 6 bases from V and 6 from J; bases not matched to a gene: 8. Germline V CDR1 and CDR2: ENHRY, SYGVKD. The CDR3 totals 16 residues. Here the CDR3 reads CAIRALAGGPSGELFF. CDR3 in DNA: TGTGCCATCAGGGCGCTAGCGGGGGGGCCTTCCGGGGAGCTGTTTTTT.

This clone is a singleton in its sample. The chain is built from TRBV10-3 and TRBJ2-7; D uncertain. Germline V lookup: CDR1 ENHRY, CDR2 SYGVKD. The CDR3 covers 14 residues. V was shortened by 0 bases and J by 3 bases, with 9 bases between the two germline ends. DNA for the CDR3: TGTGCCATCAGTGAGTCGCCAGGTTACTACGAGCAGTACTTC. Residues: CAISESPGYYEQYF.

V is TRBV7-2 and J is TRBJ2-5; TRBD2 matches at 7 bases. V dropped 1 base and J dropped 1; count of bases not matched to a gene: 0. CDR1 and CDR2 from the germline V gene are SGHTA and FQGNSA. This CDR3 contains 14 residues. CDR3: CASSLGGGQETQYF. The CDR3 coding sequence is TGTGCCAGCAGCTTAGGCGGGGGCCAAGAGACCCAGTACTTC.

The rearrangement joins TRBV29-1 to TRBJ2-2; a weak D match, TRBD2 (5 bases). The germline V and J ends were trimmed by 3 bases and 7 bases, with 9 bases remaining between them. The CDR3 totals 12 residues. CDR1 is SQVTM, CDR2 ANQGSEA, per germline. CDR3 sequence (DNA): TGCAGCGTTGACAACGGGAACGGGGAGCTGTTTTTT. It specifies CSVDNGNGELFF.

V gene TRBV5-1 combines with J gene TRBJ2-2, with D possibly being TRBD1 or TRBD2 (6 bases each). This CDR3 is built from 13 residues. Trimming left V 8 bases short and J 4 bases short, with 12 bases between. Germline V gene sequence: CDR1 SGHRS, CDR2 YFSETQ. CDR3 nucleotides: TGCGCCAGTAGCGGACAGTCCACCGGGGAGCTGTTTTTT. Its translation: CASSGQSTGELFF. Full variable domain (remainder filled in from reference TRBV5-1 and TRBJ2-2): KAGVTQTPRYLIKTRGQQVTLSCSPISGHRSVSWYQQTPGQGLQFLFEYFSETQRNKGNFPGRFSGRQFSNSRSEMNVSTLELGDSALYLCASSGQSTGELFFGEGSRLTVL.

V usage is TRBV9 and J usage is TRBJ1-1; TRBD1 matches at 9 bases. The CDR3 extends over 15 amino acids. The germline gives CDR1 SGDLS, CDR2 YYNGEE. Trimming took 4 bases from V and 0 from J; bases not matched to a gene: 4. CDR3 nucleotide sequence: TGTGCCAGCAGCCGACAGGGGGTGATGAACACTGAAGCTTTCTTT. Its translation: CASSRQGVMNTEAFF. The full variable domain, with the rest looked up from reference TRBV9 and TRBJ1-1, is DSGVTQTPKHLITATGQRVTLRCSPRSGDLSVYWYQQSLDQGLQFLIQYYNGEERAKGNILERFSAQQFPDLHSELNLSSLELGDSALYFCASSRQGVMNTEAFFGQGTRLTVV.

This clone was counted a single time. This chain connects TRBV5-1 to TRBJ2-2, with D tentatively TRBD1 (6 bases). Trimming stripped 4 bases from V and 4 bases from J, with 23 bases between. CDR3 length: 18 residues. Germline loops: CDR1 SGHRS, CDR2 YFSETQ. The CDR3 coding sequence is TGCGCCAGCAGCCCTAACACAGCGAGACAGGAGTCCACCGGGGAGCTGTTTTTT. Translation: CASSPNTARQESTGELFF. The full variable domain, in which reference TRBV5-1 and TRBJ2-2 provide the parts outside the CDR3, is KAGVTQTPRYLIKTRGQQVTLSCSPISGHRSVSWYQQTPGQGLQFLFEYFSETQRNKGNFPGRFSGRQFSNSRSEMNVSTLELGDSALYLCASSPNTARQESTGELFFGEGSRLTVL.

The chain links TRBV10-2 to TRBJ1-1, with D possibly TRBD1 on 5 matching bases. V was shortened by 4 bases and J by 0 bases, with 18 bases between the two germline ends. The CDR3 contains 17 residues. Germline CDR1 reads WSHSY; CDR2 reads SAAADI. This CDR3 reads CASSAWDWNRLNTEAFF. CDR3 nucleotide sequence: TGCGCCAGCAGTGCGTGGGACTGGAACAGGTTGAACACTGAAGCTTTCTTT.

The CDR3 loop is CASSLQAGGSYGYTF. In DNA, the CDR3 is TGCGCCAGCAGCTTACAGGCAGGGGGTTCCTATGGCTACACCTTC. The rearrangement joins TRBV5-1 to TRBJ1-2, with 7 bases fitting TRBD1. CDR3 length equals 15 residues. From germline, CDR1 is SGHRS and CDR2 YFSETQ. V gave up 2 bases and J gave up 4 bases; unmatched junction bases: 8.

This clone has more than one count but fewer than ten. J is TRBJ1-4 and V is TRBV28; TRBD1 matches at 9 bases. The length of the CDR3 is 14 residues. V dropped 4 bases and J dropped 9; count of bases not matched to a gene: 6. The germline V gene encodes CDR1 MDHEN and CDR2 SYDVKM. CDR3 bases: TGTGCCAGCAGTTGGACAGGGGAGGGTCAAAAACTGTTTTTT. Amino acids: CASSWTGEGQKLFF.

The rearrangement links TRBV6-4 to TRBJ1-1; D gene unclear. The CDR3 contains 13 residues. V shed 6 bases and J shed 1 base, with 9 bases lying between them. Germline V CDR1 and CDR2: MRHNA, SNTAGT. CDR3 residues: CASRVTRNTEAFF. CDR3 in DNA: TGTGCCAGCAGAGTTACAAGGAACACTGAAGCTTTCTTT.